What follows are 14 T cell receptor beta chains derived from one specimen sequenced in a study of spatial heterogeneity in lung cancer. Time point here: sample taken at primary tumor resection. Unsorted samples of tumor, nontumor lung or frozen PBMC had their whole RNA sequenced. TCRdb used MiXCR to reprocess the 5' RACE reads, holding one entry per CDR3 protein. The sample contains roughly 970 distinct CDR3 sequences, around 25% of which appear only once. Specimen: PBMCs, collected at surgery. Receptors originate from a female donor with early-stage non-small cell lung cancer.

As regards this clonotype: This beta chain is off target for a library built for alpha chains, so its abundance means little. The rearrangement links TRBV4-1 to TRBJ2-7, with D perhaps being TRBD1 or TRBD2 (6 bases each). This CDR3 is built from 14 residues. The germline V gene has CDR1 MGHRA and CDR2 YSYEKL. Trimming took off 0 bases at V and 2 bases at J, with 8 bases between the two ends. The CDR3 DNA reads as TGCGCCAGCAGCCAAGAAGGGGGGACCTACGAGCAGTACTTC. As protein: CASSQEGGTYEQYF.

Comments on this clonotype: Being off target in a library aimed at alpha chains, this beta chain has a size of little meaning. The V call is TRBV29-1, the J call TRBJ2-1; possible D gene TRBD1, 7 bases. The germline CDR1 and CDR2 sequences are SQVTM and ANQGSEA. Deletions cut 7 bases from V and 9 bases from J, with 13 bases between. The CDR3 runs 11 residues. As DNA, the CDR3 is TGCAGCGCCAGGGGGGCGGTTGAGCAGTTCTTC. Its protein is CSARGAVEQFF.

Note on this clonotype: In a library made to pick up alpha chains, this beta chain is a stray read with a size that means little. The CDR3 nucleotides read TGTGCCAGCAGCCTCCGCGAGGGGACGGACCGTTACGAGCAGTACTTC. It codes for CASSLREGTDRYEQYF. The rearrangement links TRBV5-5 to TRBJ2-7, with D perhaps given as TRBD1 or TRBD2 (5 bases each). V was cut by 4 bases and J by 4 bases, with 21 bases left in between. This CDR3 spans 16 amino acids. Germline values: CDR1 SGHKS, CDR2 YYEKEE (reference sequence).

This clonotype was picked up a small number of times. The library was built for alpha chains, so this beta chain is an off-target read and its size means little. This chain uses TRBV7-8 with TRBJ1-1, with D perhaps TRBD1 (5 bases). Germline V gene lookup returns CDR1 SGHVS and CDR2 FQNEAQ. CDR3 length equals 13 residues. The V end lost 4 bases, the J end lost 8 bases, and 14 bases lay between the germline ends. This CDR3 is CASSYLNGDEAFF. The CDR3, as DNA: TGTGCCAGCAGCTACCTAAATGGGGACGAAGCTTTCTTT.

This clonotype is categorized as large (0.1 to 1%). Little can be read into the size of this beta chain, an off-target read in a library designed for alpha chains. The gene calls are TRBV7-9 and TRBJ2-7, with 8 bases identical to TRBD1. Germline assignment: CDR1 SEHNR and CDR2 FQNEAQ (reference sequence). Trimming removed 5 bases from V and 3 bases from J; junction bases left unmatched: 9. The CDR3 covers 15 residues. The CDR3 nucleotides read TGTGCCAGCAGCCCCCGGACAGGGAGTATCTACGAGCAGTACTTC. Protein: CASSPRTGSIYEQYF.

Concerning this clonotype itself: This beta chain turned up in a library designed for alpha chains; as an off-target read, its abundance says little. This chain links TRBV4-2 with TRBJ2-7, with 7 nucleotides matching TRBD2. The ends lost 0 bases at V and 3 bases at J; junction bases unmatched: 5. The germline V gene encodes CDR1 LGHNA and CDR2 YNFKEQ. The length of the CDR3 is 15 residues. This chain's CDR3 is CASSQERGGGYEQYF. The CDR3, as DNA: TGTGCCAGCAGCCAAGAGCGCGGCGGGGGCTACGAGCAGTACTTC.

As to this clonotype: For a library built for alpha chains, this beta chain is a stray read; little rests on its size. The V and J genes are TRBV20-1 and TRBJ2-3; no clear D gene. Germline V gives CDR1 DFQATT, CDR2 SNEGSKA (reference sequence). This CDR3 region has 13 residues. The V end lost 1 base, the J end lost 2 bases, and 7 bases lay between the germline ends. CDR3 in amino acids: CSARGVNTDTQYF. The CDR3 DNA reads as TGCAGTGCTAGAGGCGTGAACACAGATACGCAGTATTTT.

Concerning this clonotype: This beta chain is a stray read from a library made for alpha chains; its abundance is not meaningful. The V gene is TRBV6-5, the J gene TRBJ2-7, with D possibly matching TRBD2 (6 bases). Germline-derived CDR1 and CDR2 are MNHEY and SVGAGI. The CDR3 spans 15 residues. V gave up 4 bases and J gave up 6 bases, with 19 bases separating them. For the CDR3, the DNA is TGTGCCAGCAGTTCCCCTCCGGGAGTAAAATCCGAGCAGTACTTC. Its protein is CASSSPPGVKSEQYF.

This clonotype has a handful of counts. Within a library made for alpha chains, this beta chain is off target, and its count is uninformative. V gene TRBV3-1 combines with J gene TRBJ2-5; D assignment may be TRBD1 or TRBD2 (5 bases each). V lost 3 bases to trimming and J lost 2 bases, with 7 bases between them. Germline lookup yields CDR1 LGHDT and CDR2 YNNKEL (reference sequence). The CDR3 consists of 13 residues. The CDR3 sequence is CASSQWGQETQYF. In DNA, the CDR3 is TGTGCCAGCAGCCAGTGGGGGCAAGAGACCCAGTACTTC.

Comments on this clonotype: This beta chain lies outside the target of a library built for alpha chains; its clone size means little. The chain links TRBV20-1 to TRBJ2-3; D remains ambiguous. Germline CDR1 is DFQATT and CDR2 is SNEGSKA (reference sequence). Trimming left V 3 bases short and J 6 bases short, with 16 bases between. The CDR3 contains 14 residues. CDR3 DNA sequence: TGCAGTGCTAGGGGATACAAGGAGCGTGATACGCAGTATTTT. Translation gives CSARGYKERDTQYF.

Comment on this clonotype: Since it is a stray read in a library aimed at alpha chains, this beta chain has a size that is not meaningful. The rearrangement links TRBV7-2 to TRBJ2-1; possibly TRBD1 for D (6 bases). The CDR3 extends over 15 amino acids. The V gene's germline CDR1 is SGHTA and CDR2 FQGNSA. V lost 5 bases and J lost 5, with 16 bases in between. The CDR3 nucleotides are TGTGCCAGCAGCCAGGGAGACAGGTTCCACAATGAGCAGTTCTTC. Its translation is CASSQGDRFHNEQFF.

This clonotype came up once. This beta chain turned up in a library designed for alpha chains; as an off-target read, its abundance says little. The CDR3 loop reads CASSLVGGLIGELFF. The CDR3 region has the DNA TGTGCCAGCAGCTTGGTCGGGGGCCTTATCGGGGAGCTGTTTTTT. The V call is TRBV11-2, the J call TRBJ2-2; D could derive from TRBD1 or TRBD2 (6 bases each). The V end lost 3 bases, the J end lost 7 bases, and 15 bases lay between the germline ends. The CDR3 spans 15 residues. The germline gives CDR1 SGHAT, CDR2 FQNNGV.

This clonotype was counted only a few times. The library was built for alpha chains, so this beta chain is an off-target read and its size means little. This rearrangement joins TRBV2 to TRBJ2-7; D gene ambiguous. CDR3 length: 12 residues. From germline, CDR1 is SNHLY and CDR2 FYNNEI. Trimming took 10 bases from V and 8 from J, leaving 18 bases between them. CDR3 in amino acids: CANLGEGQKQYF. CDR3 coding DNA: TGTGCCAACCTTGGGGAAGGGCAGAAGCAGTACTTC.

A remark on this clonotype: Within a library made for alpha chains, this beta chain is off target, and its count is uninformative. The rearrangement uses TRBV5-1 and TRBJ2-5; D possibly corresponds to TRBD1 (5 bases). The CDR3 length is 13 residues. Trimming took off 4 bases at V and 1 base at J, with 8 bases between the two ends. CDR1 is SGHRS, CDR2 YFSETQ, per germline. For the CDR3, the DNA is TGCGCCAGCAGCCTGACAGCCCAAGAGACCCAGTACTTC. This sequence encodes CASSLTAQETQYF.